The entry that follows covers one T cell receptor beta chain sequence. Its antigen specificity is not known. Within one base of it there is no much larger clone, and no base qualities were kept. The record originates from a study of T cell repertoires in cytomegalovirus infection (dated by TCRdb to about 2019). In terms of the full investigation: The peptide stimulations were aimed at well-studied HLA-B-restricted epitopes as well as recently identified HLA-C-restricted CMV epitopes, whose presentation resists viral immunomodulation. Because public TCR beta signatures pointed to carriage of CMV infection together with the matching HLA type, the HLA type of each donor mattered for the analysis. The paper as a whole reports these results and caveats: In the ex vivo response, HLA-C-restricted CMV-specific TCR beta clonotypes were dominant, and in two of eight donors the single most frequent clonotype came from this HLA-C-restricted group. In both this cohort and an independent cohort of 350 or so donors, the cumulative frequency of public TCR beta family members distinguished carriers of CMV infection plus the relevant HLA type.

The sequencer listed for this sample is Illumina HiSeq 1500. Using fastp at Q25 and MiXCR, TCRdb reprocessed the public reads and kept productive beta chains. Each CDR3 protein gets just one entry, which takes the most common genes and DNA from the rows behind it. Present in this sample are hundreds of thousands of distinct CDR3 sequences, approximately 33% of which were seen just once. The ten largest clones capture over 15% of the sample. The sample's treatment or condition, from its label and the paper: in vitro stimulation with specific CMV peptide epitopes to enrich CMV-specific T cells. Source: cultured PBMCs, taken from culture after CMV antigen stimulation. The TCR comes from a human donor in good health (CMV status not recorded). Some clones in this sample may be carry-over from other donors' samples.

The nucleotides are TGTGCCAGCAGCTTAAGGGTTGGGAGTTCCTACAATGAGCAGTTCTTC. The resulting protein is CASSLRVGSSYNEQFF. Recombination connected TRBV7-8 to TRBJ2-1; TRBD2 is a weak D gene call, 5 bases matching. From cysteine to phenylalanine, the CDR3 is 16 amino acids long. Of all the DNA, just the CDR3 is kept, 48 bases in frame from base 1. V is clipped by 2 bases and J by 1 base, and the sequence between their germline boundaries is 12 bases long. CDR1 and CDR2 (SGHVS, FQNEAQ) derive from the germline V gene. The full variable domain, completed from the reference TRBV7-8 and TRBJ2-1 proteins outside the CDR3, reads GAGVSQSPRYKVAKRGQDVALRCDPISGHVSLFWYQQALGQGPEFLTYFQNEAQLDKSGLPSDRFFAERPEGSVSTLKIQRTQQEDSAVYLCASSLRVGSSYNEQFFGPGTRLTVL.